This section outlines one TCR beta chain sequence together with its context. Its antigen is as yet unknown. Reverse transcription of all isolated RNA meant that expressed TCRB transcripts were sequenced. Produced via immunoSEQ multiplex PCR; TCRdb's table is partial and in-frame only. The sample holds 680,000 or so clones, 15% to 19% seen once. This entry comes from a study of beta chain features in type 1 diabetes. The study, taken as a whole, reports: The question left open here concerned HLA type influencing TCRB rearrangement. Type 1 diabetes patients had moderately but significantly shorter TCRB CDR3s in all four CD4+ subsets.

The sequencing sample was made of naive CD4+ T cells from blood. The sequence came from a young man in good health.

The CDR3 region is CASSVVRSYGYTF. The CDR3 nucleotides read TGTGCCAGCAGTGTGGTTCGGAGCTATGGCTACACCTTC. V usage is TRBV2 and J usage is TRBJ1-2; no clear D. V was trimmed by 4 bases and J by 4 bases, leaving 10 bases between them. The CDR3 is made up of 13 amino acids. Looked up from germline, CDR1 is SNHLY and CDR2 is FYNNEI.